The following is a T cell receptor beta chain sequence with its context. This sample also contains other DNA sequences that code for the same CDR3. This entry belongs to a study of memory CD4+ T cells and cytomegalovirus serostatus. Overall study context: Healthy Belgian adult donors included several CMV-positive and about two dozen CMV-negative people.

The CDR3 contains 12 residues. CDR1 is SGHNT and CDR2 is YYREEE in the germline V gene (reference sequence). Trimming took 4 bases from V and 3 from J, leaving 5 bases between them. The sort gate was single viable CD3+CD4+CD8-CD45RO+ cells for memory CD4+ T cells. After thawing, CD4+ T cells were positively selected. Repertoires were generated with immunoSEQ multiplex PCR, while TCRdb's copy carries only in-frame clones and drops some. The data contain about 52,000 clones, around 88% of them singletons. Sample: memory CD4+ T cells from blood. This rearrangement joins TRBV5-4 to TRBJ2-1; D gene ambiguous. This clonotype was obtained from an adult in good health and CMV-seropositive. The CDR3 DNA sequence: TGTGCCAGCAGCCTGGACTACAATGAGCAGTTCTTC. Translating it yields CASSLDYNEQFF.